The clone carrying this T cell receptor (beta chain) was found many times. Its specificity is unknown. Isolated RNA was reverse transcribed in full, so expressed TCRB transcripts were sequenced. Mean read depth for naive, central memory and regulatory T cell samples was approximately 3.57 million reads. Libraries were prepared by immunoSEQ multiplex PCR; TCRdb keeps only in-frame clonotypes and omits some of them. The table has almost 350,000 clones, about a tenth seen once; the top ten hold roughly 1%. CDR1 is MGHRA and CDR2 is YSYEKL in the germline V gene. This CDR3 is built from 16 residues. V lost 1 base to trimming and J lost 6 bases; unmatched junction nucleotides: 10. This sample is part of a study of beta chain features in type 1 diabetes. The study's findings and limits: Naive, central memory and Treg TCRB repertoires seemed to resemble each other more closely in patients than they did in healthy donors. Moderate yet significant TCRB CDR3 shortening was seen in Type 1 diabetes patients in all four CD4+ subsets.

The authors took one heparinised blood draw, averaging approximately 110 mL, from each donor. Cells sorted by CD45RO/CCR7/CD25/CD127/CD95/CD27 comprised CD4+ naive, central memory, regulatory and stem cell-like memory cells. The source material was central memory CD4+ T cells from blood. The sequence derives from a young man with type 1 diabetes. V gene TRBV4-1 combines with J gene TRBJ2-7; 9 nucleotides line up with TRBD2. CDR3 loop: CASSQGLGSGGSEQYF. The CDR3 nucleotides read TGCGCCAGCAGCCAAGGACTGGGCAGCGGGGGGAGCGAGCAGTACTTC.